Listed below are T cell receptor beta chains from one sample, sequenced in a study of blood T cell repertoires in COVID-19. The protocol was immunoSEQ multiplex PCR, while the TCRdb copy is restricted to in-frame clones and leaves out a portion. The data contain 300,000 to 350,000 clones, over 70% of them singletons. Sequenced sample: peripheral blood. These receptors all come from a woman aged 45-65 years with COVID-19, enrolled during active disease. Each CDR3 is given with its conserved first and last residue. D genes are given only for firm matches. The size field is filled for only some rows; it gives once, few, many or a size class.

v_gene	abundance	j_gene	d_gene	CDR3aa	CDR3nt
TRBV28	NA	TRBJ1-6	TRBD1	CASSSPGQGLNSPLHF	TGTGCCAGCAGCAGCCCGGGACAGGGGCTTAATTCACCCCTCCACTTT
TRBV29-1	NA	TRBJ1-2	NA	CSVGRGEDYGYTF	TGCAGCGTTGGGAGAGGGGAGGACTATGGCTACACCTTC
TRBV7-3	NA	TRBJ2-2	NA	CASSPVLTGELFF	TGTGCCAGCAGCCCAGTCCTCACCGGGGAGCTGTTTTTT
TRBV18	NA	TRBJ2-2	TRBD2	CASSPFGAGAIGELFF	TGTGCCAGCTCACCATTTGGAGCGGGAGCTATCGGGGAGCTGTTTTTT
TRBV5-4	NA	TRBJ2-5	NA	CASRPNTGQETQYF	TGTGCCAGCAGGCCGAATACAGGGCAAGAGACCCAGTACTTC
TRBV2	NA	TRBJ1-1	TRBD1	CASSSIRGLKAFF	TGTGCCAGCAGTAGTATCAGGGGGCTGAAAGCTTTCTTT
TRBV7-8	NA	TRBJ1-5	NA	CASSLSPVQGGAGQPQHF	TGTGCCAGCAGCCTATCCCCCGTACAGGGAGGGGCTGGACAGCCCCAGCATTTT
TRBV6-5	NA	TRBJ2-3	NA	CASSQGSTDTQYF	TGTGCCAGCAGTCAGGGATCCACAGATACGCAGTATTTT
TRBV6-5	NA	TRBJ2-1	NA	CASSYSRENYNEQFF	TGTGCCAGCAGTTACAGTCGGGAGAACTACAATGAGCAGTTCTTC
TRBV30	NA	TRBJ1-1	NA	CAWSNRRGTEAFF	TGTGCCTGGAGCAACAGGAGAGGCACTGAAGCTTTCTTT
TRBV5-1	NA	TRBJ2-7	TRBD1	CASSTRQGSYEQYF	TGCGCCAGCAGCACCAGACAGGGATCCTACGAGCAGTACTTC
TRBV27	NA	TRBJ2-7	NA	CASSLGNYRASYEQYF	TGTGCCAGCAGTTTGGGAAACTACAGGGCGTCCTACGAGCAGTACTTC
TRBV5-1	NA	TRBJ2-3	TRBD2	CASSPRGGEGTQYF	TGCGCCAGCAGCCCGCGCGGGGGTGAGGGTACGCAGTATTTT
TRBV19	NA	TRBJ2-2	NA	CASSIWGAGELFF	TGTGCCAGTAGTATTTGGGGGGCCGGGGAGCTGTTTTTT
TRBV5-4	NA	TRBJ2-7	TRBD2	CASSPGLAETYEQYF	TGTGCCAGCAGCCCGGGACTAGCGGAGACCTACGAGCAGTACTTC
TRBV5-5	NA	TRBJ2-5	NA	CASSPRQPKETQYF	TGTGCCAGCAGCCCGAGACAGCCCAAAGAGACCCAGTACTTC
TRBV6-2/TRBV6-3	NA	TRBJ2-7	NA	CASSYSGEQYF	TGTGCCAGCAGTTACAGCGGGGAGCAGTACTTC
TRBV19	NA	TRBJ1-5	TRBD1	CASSIGWDSLTRTQHF	TGTGCCAGTAGTATAGGGTGGGACAGCCTAACTAGGACCCAGCATTTT
TRBV27	NA	TRBJ2-7	NA	CASSPQITGSLRWF	TGTGCCAGCAGTCCCCAAATAACAGGGTCCCTTCGTTGGTTC
TRBV7-2	NA	TRBJ2-5	TRBD2	CASSLALTPGTSAKLATQYF	TGTGCCAGCAGCTTAGCCTTGACCCCCGGGACTAGCGCTAAATTGGCGACCCAGTACTTC
TRBV9	NA	TRBJ2-7	TRBD1	CASSPRDRDEQYF	TGTGCCAGCAGCCCACGGGACAGGGACGAGCAGTACTTC
TRBV5-8	NA	TRBJ2-4	NA	CASSWRTARTNIQYF	TGTGCCAGCAGCTGGAGGACAGCCCGGACAAACATTCAGTACTTC
TRBV19	NA	TRBJ1-5	NA	CASSMAGLGNQPQHF	TGTGCCAGTAGTATGGCAGGGTTAGGGAATCAGCCCCAGCATTTT
TRBV11-2	NA	TRBJ1-3	NA	CASSFWGPGNTIYF	TGTGCCAGCAGCTTTTGGGGGCCAGGAAACACCATATATTTT
TRBV2	NA	TRBJ2-7	TRBD1	CASRGLGTGVDEQYF	TGTGCCAGCAGGGGGTTAGGGACAGGGGTCGACGAGCAGTACTTC
TRBV24-1	NA	TRBJ2-2	TRBD2	CATSAVRAGGPRELFF	TGTGCCACCAGTGCCGTGAGGGCGGGAGGGCCGAGGGAGCTGTTTTTT
TRBV5-5	NA	TRBJ1-2	NA	CASSLVSGNYGYTF	TGTGCCAGCAGCTTGGTTTCGGGTAACTATGGCTACACCTTC
TRBV20-1	NA	TRBJ2-3	NA	CSAQRWDTQYF	TGCAGTGCTCAGAGGTGGGATACGCAGTATTTT
TRBV15	NA	TRBJ2-3	NA	CATSRGGSTDTQYF	TGTGCCACCAGCAGAGGCGGGAGCACAGATACGCAGTATTTT
TRBV19	few	TRBJ1-1	NA	CASSPQGMNTEAFF	TGTGCCAGTAGTCCGCAGGGCATGAACACTGAAGCTTTCTTT
TRBV18	NA	TRBJ1-1	NA	CASSLQGNLNTEAFF	TGTGCCAGCTCACTTCAGGGGAATTTAAACACTGAAGCTTTCTTT
TRBV27	once	TRBJ2-7	NA	CASIANYEQYF	TGTGCCAGCATAGCCAATTACGAGCAGTACTTC
TRBV19	NA	TRBJ2-1	TRBD2	CASSGTSYNEQFF	TGTGCCAGTAGCGGGACTAGCTACAATGAGCAGTTCTTC
TRBV5-1	once	TRBJ2-7	NA	CASSLTTTGPPYEQYF	TGCGCCAGCAGCTTGACAACAACAGGTCCACCCTACGAGCAGTACTTC
TRBV20-1	NA	TRBJ1-2	NA	CSASSQVGAGYTF	TGCAGTGCTAGTTCGCAGGTGGGGGCTGGCTACACCTTC
TRBV27	NA	TRBJ2-3	TRBD1	CASSLGPGGNTDTQYF	TGTGCCAGCAGTTTAGGGCCAGGGGGCAACACAGATACGCAGTATTTT
TRBV6-5	few	TRBJ1-1	TRBD1	CASSYGDRGDREAFF	TGTGCCAGCAGTTACGGGGACAGGGGCGACCGTGAAGCTTTCTTT
TRBV14	NA	TRBJ2-1	NA	CASSQPGTPKQFF	TGTGCCAGCAGCCAACCTGGGACTCCAAAGCAGTTCTTC
TRBV30	NA	TRBJ1-3	NA	CAWSLSPGNTIYF	TGTGCCTGGAGCCTGAGCCCGGGAAACACCATATATTTT
TRBV30	NA	TRBJ2-1	NA	CAWDRDTYNEQFF	TGTGCCTGGGACCGGGACACCTACAATGAGCAGTTCTTC
TRBV7-8	NA	TRBJ1-1	TRBD1	CASILGGTGTTEAFF	TGTGCCAGCATCCTAGGTGGGACAGGGACCACTGAAGCTTTCTTT
TRBV5-1	NA	TRBJ2-2	TRBD2	CASSSSGRAGTGELFF	TGCGCCAGCAGCTCTAGCGGGAGGGCCGGGACCGGGGAGCTGTTTTTT
TRBV6-5	NA	TRBJ2-7	TRBD1	CASSRGTGGNEQYF	TGTGCCAGCAGTAGGGGGACAGGGGGCAACGAGCAGTACTTC
TRBV5-1	NA	TRBJ2-1	NA	CASSLVGQGSRFF	NA
TRBV5-1	NA	TRBJ2-1	TRBD2	CASSPRLASSYNEQFF	TGCGCCAGCAGCCCACGACTAGCGAGCTCCTACAATGAGCAGTTCTTC
TRBV7-2	few	TRBJ1-1	NA	CASSLALSGTEAFF	TGTGCCAGCAGCTTAGCGCTATCGGGCACTGAAGCTTTCTTT
TRBV4-1	once	TRBJ2-2	TRBD2	CASSLAQEAGGTNTGELFF	TGCGCCAGCAGCCTAGCCCAGGAAGCGGGAGGGACGAACACCGGGGAGCTGTTTTTT
TRBV6-1	once	TRBJ1-5	NA	CASSETRSQPQHF	TGTGCCAGCAGTGAAACCAGAAGTCAGCCCCAGCATTTT
TRBV11-3	NA	TRBJ2-7	NA	CASSLAGFSEQYF	TGTGCCAGCAGCTTAGCAGGGTTCAGCGAGCAGTACTTC
TRBV5-5	NA	TRBJ1-1	NA	CASSLGGRSTEAFF	TGTGCCAGCAGCTTGGGGGGGCGGAGTACTGAAGCTTTCTTT
TRBV7-3	NA	TRBJ2-3	TRBD2	CASSSGLAGATDTQYF	TGTGCCAGCAGCTCGGGACTAGCGGGAGCGACAGATACGCAGTATTTT
TRBV6-1	NA	TRBJ1-1	NA	CASSSAEGTEAFF	TGTGCCAGCAGCTCCGCGGAGGGCACTGAAGCTTTCTTT
TRBV7-6	NA	TRBJ1-1	TRBD1	CASSLMGQADTEAFF	TGTGCCAGCAGCTTAATGGGACAGGCGGACACTGAAGCTTTCTTT
TRBV7-9	NA	TRBJ2-5	TRBD2	CASGRLAGALETQYF	TGTGCCAGCGGACGACTAGCGGGAGCTCTGGAGACCCAGTACTTC